These 7 T cell receptor beta chains came from one sample sequenced in a study of OX40 agonist ivuxolimab in advanced cancers. Only in-frame clones appear in the TCRdb table, and some are missing; sequencing was by immunoSEQ multiplex PCR. The sample has 55,000 to 65,000 clones, 85% seen once. This sample comprised CD4+ or CD8+ T cells sorted from blood, obtained in a trial of the OX40 agonist ivuxolimab. These receptors all come from an adult with an advanced solid tumor such as melanoma, head and neck, liver or kidney cancer.

The rearrangement links TRBV5-1 to TRBJ1-1; TRBD1 might be the D (5 bases). The CDR3 is made up of 15 amino acids. Germline values: CDR1 SGHRS, CDR2 YFSETQ. V was shortened by 4 bases and J by 5 bases, with 18 bases between the two germline ends. The chain's CDR3 is CASSPNGAGKTEAFF. The CDR3 nucleotides are TGCGCCAGCAGCCCGAATGGGGCTGGGAAGACTGAAGCTTTCTTT.

The J gene is TRBJ1-5, the V gene TRBV28, with TRBD1 identical over 7 bases. This CDR3 is 16 amino acids long. V lost 2 bases to trimming and J lost 0 bases; unmatched junction nucleotides: 4. Germline V gives CDR1 MDHEN, CDR2 SYDVKM. CDR3 amino acids: CASSLGTADSNQPQHF. CDR3 in DNA: TGTGCCAGCAGTTTAGGGACAGCCGATAGCAATCAGCCCCAGCATTTT. The entire variable domain, with the rest obtained from reference TRBV28 and TRBJ1-5, is as follows: DVKVTQSSRYLVKRTGEKVFLECVQDMDHENMFWYRQDPGLGLRLIYFSYDVKMKEKGDIPEGYSVSREKKERFSLILESASTNQTSMYLCASSLGTADSNQPQHFGDGTRLSIL.

This sequence joins TRBV28 and TRBJ2-3, with TRBD2 matching 13 bases. The junction had 7 bases not matched to a gene; V was cut back by 4 bases and J by 0 bases. Germline loops: CDR1 MDHEN, CDR2 SYDVKM. CDR3 length: 18 residues. CDR3 DNA sequence: TGTGCCAGCAGTTCACCCGGGACTAGCGGGGCTAGCACAGATACGCAGTATTTT. It is translated as CASSSPGTSGASTDTQYF.

The V call is TRBV28, the J call TRBJ1-3, with D possibly being TRBD1 (5 bases). V was cut by 5 bases and J by 4 bases, with 15 bases left in between. CDR1 and CDR2 (germline): MDHEN, SYDVKM. CDR3 size: 15 residues. Here the CDR3 reads CASSGRGSLGNTIYF. DNA for the CDR3: TGTGCCAGCAGTGGTCGGGGGTCTCTCGGAAACACCATATATTTT.

The chain has TRBV7-8 and TRBJ1-5; unclear D gene. The length of the CDR3 is 14 residues. The germline V and J ends were trimmed by 5 bases and 5 bases, with 13 bases remaining between them. The V gene's germline CDR1 is SGHVS and CDR2 FQNEAQ. The CDR3 nucleotides read TGTGCCAGCAGCCCCCTCTCTGGGGATCAGCCCCAGCATTTT. Translated: CASSPLSGDQPQHF.

The V and J genes are TRBV6-1 and TRBJ2-2, with D hard to call. V dropped 5 bases and J dropped 3 bases, with 10 bases sitting between them. The CDR3 sequence is 14 residues long. The germline V gene has CDR1 MNHNS and CDR2 SASEGT. The CDR3 nucleotides are TGTGCCAGCAGTTCCACCCGGGACACCGGGGAGCTGTTTTTT. Its translation: CASSSTRDTGELFF.

This clone is a singleton in its sample. This sequence joins TRBV7-3 and TRBJ2-2; no definite D call. The length of the CDR3 is 14 residues. CDR1 is SGHTA, CDR2 FQGTGA, per germline. The V gene lost 8 bases and the J gene lost 4 bases, with 14 bases spanning the gap. The CDR3: CASAPIASTGELFF. The CDR3 nucleotides are TGTGCCAGCGCACCTATCGCGAGCACCGGGGAGCTGTTTTTT.